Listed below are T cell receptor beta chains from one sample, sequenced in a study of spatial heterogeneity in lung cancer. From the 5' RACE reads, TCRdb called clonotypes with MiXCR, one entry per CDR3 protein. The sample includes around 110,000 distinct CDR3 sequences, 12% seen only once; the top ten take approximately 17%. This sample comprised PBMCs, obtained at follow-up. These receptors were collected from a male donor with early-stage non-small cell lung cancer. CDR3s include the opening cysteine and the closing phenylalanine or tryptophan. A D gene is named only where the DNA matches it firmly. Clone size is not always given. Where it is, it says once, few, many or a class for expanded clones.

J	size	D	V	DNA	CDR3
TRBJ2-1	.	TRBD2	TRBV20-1	TGCAGTGCTGCACTAGCGGGGGTAAGCTCCTACAATGAGCAGTTCTTC	CSAALAGVSSYNEQFF
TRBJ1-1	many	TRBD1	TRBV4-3	TGCGCCAGCAGCCAGGGAGACCAGGGGGCGGACCTCACTGAAGCTTTCTTT	CASSQGDQGADLTEAFF
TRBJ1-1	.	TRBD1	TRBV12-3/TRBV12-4	TGTGCCAGCAGCCGACAGGGACTGAACACTGAAGCTTTCTTT	CASSRQGLNTEAFF
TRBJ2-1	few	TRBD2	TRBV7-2	TGTGCCAGCAGCTTTAGAGGTAGCGGGGGGGCGTACAATGAGCAGTTCTTC	CASSFRGSGGAYNEQFF
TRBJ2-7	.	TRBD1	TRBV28	TGTGCCAGCAGTCCGAGCACGGGACAGGGAAACGAGCAGTACTTC	CASSPSTGQGNEQYF
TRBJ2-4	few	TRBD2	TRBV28	TGTGCCACCCAACCGTTGGGGGGGGTCAACATTCAGTACTTC	CATQPLGGVNIQYF
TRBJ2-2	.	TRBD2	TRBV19	TGTGCCAGTAGTTTGCGGACTAGCGGGGGAACCGGGGAGCTGTTTTTT	CASSLRTSGGTGELFF
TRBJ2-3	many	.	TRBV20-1	TGCAGTGCTAGAGACGCGGGGGCTCGTACAGATACGCAGTATTTT	CSARDAGARTDTQYF
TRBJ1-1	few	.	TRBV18	TGTGCCAGCTCACCGGGTTGGGCACCTAAGAACACTGAAGCTTTCTTT	CASSPGWAPKNTEAFF
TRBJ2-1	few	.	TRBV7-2	TGTGCCAGCGCCCGAACCTCGGACGGCAATGAGCAGTTCTTC	CASARTSDGNEQFF
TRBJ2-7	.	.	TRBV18	TGTGCCAGCTCATTCGGTGGCACCTACGAGCAGTACTTC	CASSFGGTYEQYF
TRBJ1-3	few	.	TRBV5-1	TGCGCCAGCAGCTCGACAGCCAGCTCTGGAAACACCATATATTTT	CASSSTASSGNTIYF
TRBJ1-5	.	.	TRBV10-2	TGCGCCAGCAGTGACTTATATCAGCCCCAGCATTTT	CASSDLYQPQHF
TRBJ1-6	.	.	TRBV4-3	TGCGCCAGCAGCCAAGGACCGATTAATTCACCCCTCCACTTT	CASSQGPINSPLHF
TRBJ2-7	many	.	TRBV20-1	TGCAGTGCTTCCATCCCCTTCTCCGACGAGCAGTACTTC	CSASIPFSDEQYF
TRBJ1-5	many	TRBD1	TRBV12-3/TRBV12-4	TGTGCCAGCAGCGGGACAGATAATCAGCCCCAGCATTTT	CASSGTDNQPQHF
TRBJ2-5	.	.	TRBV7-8	TGTGCCAGCAGCACGGGGACTTTCCCGCAAGAGACCCAGTACTTC	CASSTGTFPQETQYF
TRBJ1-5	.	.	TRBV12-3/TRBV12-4	TGTGCCAGCAGTCCCCCGGGGGGAAACGGCAATCAGCCCCAGCATTTT	CASSPPGGNGNQPQHF
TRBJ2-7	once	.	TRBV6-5	TGTGCCAGCCGACTGATCGGGGATACCTACGAGCAGTACTTC	CASRLIGDTYEQYF
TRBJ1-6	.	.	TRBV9	TGTGCCAGCAGCCCGGCAGGGAATAATTCACCCCTCCACTTT	CASSPAGNNSPLHF
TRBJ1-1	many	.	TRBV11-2	TGTGCCAGCAGCTTAGAGAGGGGCCCAAACACTGAAGCTTTCTTT	CASSLERGPNTEAFF
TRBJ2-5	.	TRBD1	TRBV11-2	TGTGCCAGCAGCGCTACGGGGACAGGGATAGAGACCCAGTACTTC	CASSATGTGIETQYF
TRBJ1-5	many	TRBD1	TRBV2	TGTGCCAGCAGTACAAGACAGGGGGGGGGTCAGCCCCAGCATTTT	CASSTRQGGGQPQHF
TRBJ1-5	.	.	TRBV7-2	TGTGCCAGCAGCCAATCAAGCAATCAGCCCCAGCATTTT	CASSQSSNQPQHF
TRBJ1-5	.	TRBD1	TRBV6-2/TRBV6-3	TGTGCCAGCAGTTACCCGATGCAGGGGGGGACTCAGCCCCAGCATTTT	CASSYPMQGGTQPQHF
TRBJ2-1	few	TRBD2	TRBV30	TGTGCCTGGAGTTGGGGTAGCGGGGGCCGCTCCTACAATGAGCAGTTCTTC	CAWSWGSGGRSYNEQFF
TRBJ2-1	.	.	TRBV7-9	TGTGCCAGCAGCCCAGCGACCTCCTACAATGAGCAGTTCTTC	CASSPATSYNEQFF
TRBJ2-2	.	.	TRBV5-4	TGTGCCAGCAGGGACAGTGGAGGCGGGGAGCTGTTTTTT	CASRDSGGGELFF
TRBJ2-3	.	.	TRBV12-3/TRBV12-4	TGTGCCAGCAGACGAGGTACCCCAGATACGCAGTATTTT	CASRRGTPDTQYF
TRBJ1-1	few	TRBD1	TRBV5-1	TGCGCCAGCAGCTTGGAGGGGGCCCCTTCGAACACTGAAGCTTTCTTT	CASSLEGAPSNTEAFF
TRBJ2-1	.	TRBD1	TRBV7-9	TGTGCCAGCAGCTCCCGACAGGGGAATGACGACTACAATGAGCAGTTCTTC	CASSSRQGNDDYNEQFF
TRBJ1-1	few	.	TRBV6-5	TGTGCCAGCAGTAGACGTGGTCTGGGGAACACTGAAGCTTTCTTT	CASSRRGLGNTEAFF
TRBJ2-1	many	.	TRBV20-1	TGCAGTGCTAGAGTTGCGGGGCGAAACAATGAGCAGTTCTTC	CSARVAGRNNEQFF
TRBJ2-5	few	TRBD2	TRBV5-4	TGTGCCAGCAGCTTAGAGCGGGGGGTCGGGACCCAGTACTTC	CASSLERGVGTQYF
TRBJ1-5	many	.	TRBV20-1	TGCAGTGCTCCCCGGGGCCACAATCAGCCCCAGCATTTT	CSAPRGHNQPQHF
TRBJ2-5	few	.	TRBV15	TGTGCCACCAGCAGAGATCCTGGACCCCAAGAGACCCAGTACTTC	CATSRDPGPQETQYF
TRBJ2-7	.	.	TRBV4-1	TGCGCCAGCAGCCAAGATCCCAGGGACGAGCAGTACTTC	CASSQDPRDEQYF